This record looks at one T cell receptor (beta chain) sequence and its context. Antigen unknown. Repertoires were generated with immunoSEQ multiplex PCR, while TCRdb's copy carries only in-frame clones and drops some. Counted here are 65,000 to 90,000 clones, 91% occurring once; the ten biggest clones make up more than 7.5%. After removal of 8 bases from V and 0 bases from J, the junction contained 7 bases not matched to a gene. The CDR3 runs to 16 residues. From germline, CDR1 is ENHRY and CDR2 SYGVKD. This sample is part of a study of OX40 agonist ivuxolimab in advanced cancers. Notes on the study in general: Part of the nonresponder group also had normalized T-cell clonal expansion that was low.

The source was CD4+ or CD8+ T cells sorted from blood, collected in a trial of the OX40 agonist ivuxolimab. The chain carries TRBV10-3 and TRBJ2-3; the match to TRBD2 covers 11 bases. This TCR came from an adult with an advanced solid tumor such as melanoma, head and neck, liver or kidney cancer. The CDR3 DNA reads TGTGCCATCGGGGGACTAGCGGAGACTAGCACAGATACGCAGTATTTT. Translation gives CAIGGLAETSTDTQYF.